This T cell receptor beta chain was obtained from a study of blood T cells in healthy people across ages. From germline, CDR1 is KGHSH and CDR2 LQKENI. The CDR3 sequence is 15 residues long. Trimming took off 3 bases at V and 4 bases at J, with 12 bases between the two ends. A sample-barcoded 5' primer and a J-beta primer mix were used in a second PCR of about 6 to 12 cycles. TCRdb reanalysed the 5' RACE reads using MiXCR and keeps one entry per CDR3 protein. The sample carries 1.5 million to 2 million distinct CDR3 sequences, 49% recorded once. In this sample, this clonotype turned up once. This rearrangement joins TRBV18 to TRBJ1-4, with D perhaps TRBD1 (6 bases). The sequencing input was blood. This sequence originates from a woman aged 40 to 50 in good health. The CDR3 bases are TGTGCCAGCTCACCGTCCCAGGGGATTAATGAAAAACTGTTTTTT. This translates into CASSPSQGINEKLFF.